This T cell receptor (beta chain) was profiled in a study of shared clonotypes between healthy human individuals. General study results and limits: The study sampled only blood, and tissue repertoires likely differ.

Terminally differentiated effector memory CD45RA+ cells were excluded by CCR7 positive selection of CD45RO-negative cells. Produced via immunoSEQ multiplex PCR; TCRdb's table is partial and in-frame only. Altogether roughly 550,000 clones are present, roughly 96% being singletons, with the ten largest covering roughly 0.1%. Points on this clone: Its antigen is currently unknown.

The CDR3 length is 15 residues. Germline loops: CDR1 SGHAT, CDR2 FQNNGV. V lost 2 bases and J 1 base, leaving 8 bases between the germline ends. The material sequenced was naive CD8+ T cells sorted from blood. The receptor was derived from a woman in her 30s in good health. V and J are TRBV11-2 and TRBJ2-2; D is perhaps TRBD1 (5 bases). The CDR3 loop reads CASSLIQGNTGELFF. The CDR3 nucleotides read TGTGCCAGCAGCTTAATTCAGGGGAACACCGGGGAGCTGTTTTTT.